This T cell receptor beta chain was documented in a study of T cell changes during pregnancy in multiple sclerosis. The trim removed 4 bases at V and 4 bases at J, leaving 9 bases unmatched. The V gene's germline CDR1 is SGDLS and CDR2 YYNGEE. The CDR3 length is 15 residues. Sequencing was performed with immunoSEQ multiplex PCR; in TCRdb, only in-frame clones are kept and a portion is missing. The sample contains some 110,000 clones, 92% of which appear only once. Specimen: peripheral blood, collected in the third trimester of pregnancy. V gene TRBV9 combines with J gene TRBJ1-1; TRBD1 matches at 8 bases. This receptor was identified in a female donor with multiple sclerosis, enrolled in a pregnancy study. CDR3 residues: CASSPRGQSFTEAFF. The CDR3 bases are TGTGCCAGCAGCCCCAGGGGGCAGAGTTTCACTGAAGCTTTCTTT.